This T cell receptor beta chain was found in a study of a mutant IDH1 vaccine in newly diagnosed glioma. In the study overall: Treated patients were roughly 62% male, around 40% female, mean age 40.4 years. Standard pretreatment was either radiotherapy, temozolomide, or, for most, radiochemotherapy with temozolomide.

Study-wide findings and caveats: Pseudoprogression apparently tracked independently of changes in top peripheral T cell clonotypes.

The V segment lost 1 base and the J segment 2 bases; nucleotides outside the gene matches: 5. The length of the CDR3 is 15 residues. The V gene's germline CDR1 is LNHDA and CDR2 SQIVND (reference sequence). The repertoire was sequenced with immunoSEQ multiplex PCR; TCRdb's copy has only in-frame clones and lacks some. The data hold 75,000 to 100,000 clones, with around 79% observed a single time. As to this clone: Antigen specificity is unknown.

Noted time point: baseline, week 1 (first vaccination visit). Treatment given: pre-vaccination baseline after standard-of-care therapy. The sample here was PBMCs, taken from a glioma patient treated with radiotherapy, temozolomide or both. This clonotype was obtained from a man in his forties with glioma. Some clones in this sample may be carry-over from other donors' samples. V gene TRBV19 combines with J gene TRBJ2-7; 7 positions match TRBD1. The CDR3 sequence is CASSIAGGRAYEQYF. The CDR3 nucleotides are TGTGCCAGTAGTATAGCAGGGGGACGCGCCTACGAGCAGTACTTC.